This passage covers 25 T cell receptor beta chains from one sample sequenced in a study of human T cells and chemical hapten exposure. TCRdb reprocessed the RACE reads with MiXCR, giving one entry per CDR3 protein. The data show just over 350,000 distinct CDR3 sequences, around 6% seen once. Sample time point: patch test 2, 6 weeks after DPC sensitization. Treatment reported: therapeutic diphenylcyclopropenone sensitization with weekly scalp DPC. The specimen was whole blood, collected in connection with sensitization to the hapten diphenylcyclopropenone (DPC). All receptors derive from a woman younger than 35 with alopecia areata. Some clones in this sample may be carry-over from other donors' samples.

This clonotype has at least ten counts. Germline is not matched at one junction end, which may reflect a read error. V is TRBV20-1 and J is TRBJ1-5; unclear D gene. This CDR3 is built from 11 residues. The germline gives CDR1 DFQATT, CDR2 SNEGSKA (reference sequence). The CDR3 DNA sequence: TGCAGTGCTAGAGATAAAGCCACCCAATATTTT. It specifies CSARDKATQYF.

The V call is TRBV20-1, the J call TRBJ2-7, with TRBD2 matching over 9 bases. The CDR3 sequence is 14 residues long. Per germline, CDR1 DFQATT and CDR2 SNEGSKA (reference sequence). V lost 6 bases to trimming and J lost 0 bases; unmatched junction nucleotides: 6. The CDR3 region is CSAPYSGSSYEQYF. CDR3 in DNA: TGCAGTGCGCCCTATAGCGGGAGCTCCTACGAGCAGTACTTC.

This clonotype was observed at least ten times. The chain carries TRBV6-2 or TRBV6-3 and TRBJ1-2; TRBD1 agrees at 9 bases. V trimming: 6 bases; J trimming: 4 bases; junction bases outside the gene matches: 15. The germline V gene encodes CDR1 MNHEY and CDR2 SVGEGT. The CDR3 totals 17 residues. The DNA of the CDR3 is TGTGCCAGCAGCCGTCCCGGGACAGGGATCGATCGCTATGGCTACACCTTC. It codes for CASSRPGTGIDRYGYTF.

This clonotype was seen at least ten times. CDR3 residues: CASSLSENNYGYTF. The CDR3 bases are TGTGCCAGCAGTTTATCGGAGAACAACTATGGCTACACCTTC. This chain uses TRBV27 with TRBJ1-2, with D hard to call. The CDR3 covers 14 residues. Trimming removed 0 bases at V and 2 bases at J, with 7 bases between. CDR1 and CDR2 from the germline V gene are MNHEY and SMNVEV (reference sequence).

The sample holds many counts of this clonotype. V usage is TRBV28 and J usage is TRBJ1-1, with D possibly being TRBD1 (6 bases). V shed 5 bases and J shed 0 bases, with 16 bases lying between them. This CDR3 has 16 amino acids. In germline, CDR1 is MDHEN, CDR2 SYDVKM. CDR3 in amino acids: CASSPPGTLMNTEAFF. In DNA form, the CDR3 reads TGTGCCAGCAGTCCGCCCGGGACATTGATGAACACTGAAGCTTTCTTT.

This clonotype was seen only a few times. The CDR3: CASSFPGTSSTDTQYF. Written as DNA, the CDR3 is TGTGCCAGCAGCTTTCCCGGGACTAGCAGCACAGATACGCAGTATTTT. The rearrangement uses TRBV7-2 and TRBJ2-3; 9 bases are a match to TRBD2. Per the germline V gene, CDR1 is SGHTA and CDR2 is FQGNSA. V lost 3 bases to trimming and J lost 0 bases; unmatched junction nucleotides: 4. CDR3 length equals 16 residues.

This clonotype was detected ten times or more. This chain uses TRBV6-4 with TRBJ2-2, with 9 nucleotides matching TRBD2. The germline V gene encodes CDR1 MRHNA and CDR2 SNTAGT. V lost 6 bases and J lost 4; bases outside the gene matches: 6. The CDR3 spans 15 residues. The CDR3 DNA is TGTGCCAGCAGCCCACTAGCGGGTGTCACCGGGGAGCTGTTTTTT. Its protein product is CASSPLAGVTGELFF.

The chain carries TRBV2 and TRBJ1-1, with no clear D. The germline CDR1 and CDR2 sequences are SNHLY and FYNNEI. Trimming pared 1 base from V and 6 bases from J, leaving 15 bases between. CDR3 length equals 15 residues. The CDR3 here is CASSEENGRHAEAFF. Here the CDR3 DNA reads TGTGCCAGCAGTGAAGAAAACGGACGTCACGCTGAAGCTTTCTTT.

This chain links TRBV7-2 with TRBJ1-5, with D hard to call. CDR3 length equals 14 residues. V was trimmed by 3 bases and J by 7 bases, leaving 13 bases between them. The germline V gene encodes CDR1 SGHTA and CDR2 FQGNSA. In DNA, the CDR3 is TGTGCCAGCAGCTTTAGTCCGGAGGGACAGCCCCAGCATTTT. Its protein is CASSFSPEGQPQHF.

This clonotype was recorded a few times. One end of the junction does not line up with germline, which may come from a read error. This chain links TRBV7-7 with TRBJ2-3, with D unclear. The CDR3 totals 13 residues. CDR1 SSHAT and CDR2 FNYEAQ come from the germline V gene (reference sequence). The CDR3 DNA follows: TGTGCTAGCAGCTCCCGAGTTGCAGATACGCAGTATTTT. Translation gives CASSSRVADTQYF.

This clonotype was picked up many times. The V gene is TRBV7-8, the J gene TRBJ1-2; D is unclear. Germline assignment: CDR1 SGHVS and CDR2 FQNEAQ. With 2 bases removed from V and 2 bases from J, the gap between germline ends came to 9 bases. The CDR3 runs 14 residues. CDR3 DNA: TGTGCCAGCAGCTTAACAGAGTCCAACTATGGCTACACCTTC. Its translation is CASSLTESNYGYTF. Supplemented by reference TRBV7-8 and TRBJ1-2, the full variable domain reads GAGVSQSPRYKVAKRGQDVALRCDPISGHVSLFWYQQALGQGPEFLTYFQNEAQLDKSGLPSDRFFAERPEGSVSTLKIQRTQQEDSAVYLCASSLTESNYGYTFGSGTRLTVV.

CDR3 DNA sequence: TGTGCCAGCAGCTCCCTCCCCGGGTCGGCGGCCGGGGAGCTGTTTTTT. This encodes CASSSLPGSAAGELFF. The chain combines TRBV5-4 with TRBJ2-2; D unresolved. The CDR3 runs 16 residues. The germline V gene has CDR1 SGHNT and CDR2 YYREEE (reference sequence). V was shortened by 3 bases and J by 6 bases, with 18 bases between the two germline ends.

This clonotype came up many times. The J gene is TRBJ1-3, the V gene TRBV15; D perhaps matches TRBD1 (5 bases). V was clipped by 5 bases and J by 3 bases, with 14 bases between them. The CDR3 loop spans 15 amino acids. CDR1 and CDR2 (germline): LNHNV, YYDKDF (reference sequence). CDR3 nucleotide sequence: TGTGCCACCAGCGAGGGCCGGGGGTTTGGAAACACCATATATTTT. This sequence encodes CATSEGRGFGNTIYF.

This clonotype was detected many times. J is TRBJ1-1 and V is TRBV2, with 9 bases fitting TRBD1. This CDR3 spans 15 amino acids. V lost 2 bases and J lost 8; bases outside the gene matches: 9. Germline CDR1 and CDR2: SNHLY and FYNNEI. CDR3 sequence (DNA): TGTGCCAGCAGTGAATCAGGGACAGGGAGGAGAGAAGCTTTCTTT. Encoded protein: CASSESGTGRREAFF.

This sequence joins TRBV10-3 and TRBJ2-7; D may be TRBD2 (7 bases). The CDR3 spans 16 residues. Trimming stripped 3 bases from V and 4 bases from J, with 19 bases between. Germline lookup yields CDR1 ENHRY and CDR2 SYGVKD. CDR3 sequence: CAISEGGAGWSYEQYF. DNA of the CDR3: TGTGCCATCAGTGAAGGGGGGGCAGGTTGGAGTTACGAGCAGTACTTC.

The J gene is TRBJ1-4, the V gene TRBV6-2 or TRBV6-3, with D unclear. This CDR3 has 14 amino acids. Trimming took 5 bases from V and 6 from J, leaving 13 bases between them. The germline V gene encodes CDR1 MNHEY and CDR2 SVGEGT. CDR3 bases: TGTGCCAGCAGTCCCCTGAGGAGTGATGAAAAACTGTTTTTT. Protein: CASSPLRSDEKLFF.

Ten or more counts support this clonotype. The J gene is TRBJ1-5, the V gene TRBV6-2 or TRBV6-3; TRBD1 matches 7 bases. Looked up from germline, CDR1 is MNHEY and CDR2 is SVGEGT. The V segment lost 2 bases and the J segment 11 bases; nucleotides outside the gene matches: 9. The CDR3 has 14 residues. The DNA of the CDR3 is TGTGCCAGCAGTTACGGGACAGCCGCCAGAACCCAGCATTTT. Translation: CASSYGTAARTQHF.

This clonotype was counted only a few times. The chain recombines TRBV6-5 with TRBJ2-5, with D tentatively TRBD2 (5 bases). Germline loops: CDR1 MNHEY, CDR2 SVGAGI. The CDR3 runs to 16 residues. Trimming pared 0 bases from V and 8 bases from J, leaving 19 bases between. The CDR3 is CASSYSRARSKHTQYF. CDR3 nucleotide sequence: TGTGCCAGCAGTTACTCGAGGGCCCGCTCTAAACATACCCAGTACTTC.

This clonotype was counted ten times or more. CDR3 sequence (DNA): TGTGCCAGCAGCTTACAGGGGACCGGTGAAAAACTGTTTTTT. Its translation: CASSLQGTGEKLFF. The chain couples TRBV7-9 to TRBJ1-4; D possibly corresponds to TRBD1 (6 bases). CDR3 size: 14 residues. Looked up from germline, CDR1 is SEHNR and CDR2 is FQNEAQ (reference sequence). V lost 2 bases and J 7 bases, leaving 11 bases between the germline ends.

This clonotype was seen repeatedly, ten times or more. The chain combines TRBV2 with TRBJ1-2, with TRBD1 matching over 7 bases. Germline assignment: CDR1 SNHLY and CDR2 FYNNEI. Trimming at V came to 9 bases and at J to 4 bases, leaving 8 bases not matched to a gene. The CDR3 spans 13 residues. The CDR3 region is CASIPGGGYGYTF. In nucleotides, the CDR3 is TGTGCCAGTATCCCAGGGGGAGGCTATGGCTACACCTTC.

This clonotype was recorded at least ten times. This chain uses TRBV12-3 or TRBV12-4 with TRBJ1-6; D is perhaps TRBD1 (5 bases). The CDR3 extends over 15 amino acids. V lost 6 bases to trimming and J lost 7 bases, with 16 bases between them. The CDR3 is CASRLGGDGNSPLHF. CDR3 DNA sequence: TGTGCCAGCAGACTGGGGGGGGACGGGAATTCACCCCTCCACTTT.

V usage is TRBV27 and J usage is TRBJ2-3, with D unclear. The germline V and J ends were trimmed by 2 bases and 2 bases, with 14 bases remaining between them. The CDR3 has 16 amino acids. Germline V gene sequence: CDR1 MNHEY, CDR2 SMNVEV (reference sequence). CDR3 protein: CASSLTAATVTDTQYF. DNA for the CDR3: TGTGCCAGCAGTTTAACGGCCGCAACCGTCACAGATACGCAGTATTTT.

The J gene is TRBJ2-7, the V gene TRBV4-1; D tentatively fits TRBD1 or TRBD2 (5 bases each). Germline V gene data show CDR1 as MGHRA and CDR2 as YSYEKL. The V end lost 2 bases, the J end lost 1 base, and 15 bases lay between the germline ends. The CDR3 is 16 amino acids. In DNA, the CDR3 is TGCGCCAGCAGCCAATTACGGGGCCAGGGATCCTACGAGCAGTACTTC. Amino acid sequence: CASSQLRGQGSYEQYF.

This clonotype was seen more than once but under ten times. The V and J genes are TRBV7-9 and TRBJ2-5; 7 bases agree with TRBD1. The length of the CDR3 is 14 residues. Germline lookup yields CDR1 SEHNR and CDR2 FQNEAQ (reference sequence). J lost 4 bases, V lost 2 bases, and 4 bases had no gene match. The CDR3 coding sequence is TGTGCCAGCAGCTTATTGACAGGGCGAGAGACCCAGTACTTC. This encodes CASSLLTGRETQYF.

The chain has TRBV7-6 and TRBJ1-3, with D uncertain. CDR3 length: 13 residues. Trimming stripped 2 bases from V and 7 bases from J, with 9 bases between. Germline V gene lookup returns CDR1 SGHVS and CDR2 FNYEAQ. CDR3 amino acids: CASSLRGDNTIYF. The DNA of the CDR3 is TGTGCCAGCAGCTTACGTGGCGACAACACCATATATTTT.